One sample yielded the 12 T cell receptor beta chains listed below, sequenced in a study of blood T cells in healthy people across ages. A second PCR, run for about 6 to 12 cycles, used a sample-barcoded 5' primer plus a J-beta primer mix. MiXCR, run by TCRdb on the 5' RACE reads, gives a single entry per CDR3 protein. The sample holds approximately 2,000,000 distinct CDR3 sequences, 30% to 40% seen once. The sequenced sample consisted of blood. The receptor set was obtained from a human donor in good health.

The V and J genes are TRBV7-9 and TRBJ2-1; a possible D gene is TRBD1 (6 bases). The CDR3 runs to 11 residues. V lost 7 bases and J lost 14, with 15 bases in between. Germline V gene lookup returns CDR1 SEHNR and CDR2 FQNEAQ (reference sequence). CDR3 protein: CASTFRAGEFF. In DNA form, the CDR3 reads TGTGCCAGCACCTTTCGGGCAGGGGAGTTCTTC.

The chain links TRBV6-5 to TRBJ2-7; no definite D call. Per germline, CDR1 MNHEY and CDR2 SVGAGI. The CDR3 extends over 14 amino acids. V was shortened by 5 bases and J by 0 bases, with 11 bases between the two germline ends. The CDR3 nucleotides are TGTGCCAGCAGTGCAGCTGTGACCTCCTACGAGCAGTACTTC. The encoded protein is CASSAAVTSYEQYF.

The rearrangement joins TRBV4-3 to TRBJ1-2, with no clear D. CDR3 length: 15 residues. Trimming left V 3 bases short and J 3 bases short, with 14 bases between. Germline lookup yields CDR1 LGHNA and CDR2 YSLEER. The CDR3 protein is CASSQRALQDYGYTF. The CDR3 DNA reads as TGCGCCAGCAGCCAGAGGGCTCTGCAGGACTATGGCTACACCTTC.

This chain uses TRBV7-9 with TRBJ2-2; 10 bases match TRBD1. The trim removed 5 bases at V and 7 bases at J, leaving 10 bases unmatched. Germline V CDR1 and CDR2: SEHNR, FQNEAQ (reference sequence). The CDR3 totals 16 residues. The CDR3 DNA is TGTGCCAGCAGCACCGGGACAGGGGCCGGAAACGGGGAGCTGTTTTTT. It yields the protein CASSTGTGAGNGELFF.

This clonotype was counted between two and nine times. The gene calls are TRBV11-3 and TRBJ1-2; D is uncertain. Trimming pared 5 bases from V and 4 bases from J, leaving 14 bases between. In germline, CDR1 is SGHNT, CDR2 YENEEA. The CDR3 covers 14 residues. CDR3 in DNA: TGTGCCAGCAGCGATTCCCCATGGGCCTATGGCTACACCTTC. Translated: CASSDSPWAYGYTF.

The gene calls are TRBV28 and TRBJ2-3, with 7 bases matching TRBD2. With 6 bases clipped from V and 0 bases from J, the junction kept 9 bases outside the gene matches. Germline lookup yields CDR1 MDHEN and CDR2 SYDVKM. The CDR3 is 16 amino acids. CDR3 amino acids: CASRNSFGGSTDTQYF. The CDR3 DNA reads TGTGCCAGCAGAAACAGTTTCGGGGGGAGCACAGATACGCAGTATTTT. Full variable domain (missing parts from reference TRBV28 and TRBJ2-3): DVKVTQSSRYLVKRTGEKVFLECVQDMDHENMFWYRQDPGLGLRLIYFSYDVKMKEKGDIPEGYSVSREKKERFSLILESASTNQTSMYLCASRNSFGGSTDTQYFGPGTRLTVL.

This clonotype appeared a few times. The rearrangement joins TRBV7-2 to TRBJ2-1, with 9 bases identical to TRBD2. Germline-derived CDR1 and CDR2 are SGHTA and FQGNSA. Losses at the gene ends were 0 bases for V and 9 bases for J; bases not matched to a gene: 9. This CDR3 contains 16 residues. CDR3: CASSLARRGGRGEQFF. CDR3 in DNA: TGTGCCAGCAGCTTAGCTCGGCGGGGGGGCCGGGGTGAGCAGTTCTTC.

V and J are TRBV7-9 and TRBJ2-3, with 10 bases that match TRBD2. Germline CDR1 SEHNR, CDR2 FQNEAQ (reference sequence). The CDR3 runs to 18 residues. V was clipped by 5 bases and J by 0 bases; unmatched bases: 11. CDR3 residues: CASSRMNSGGLSTDTQYF. The CDR3 bases are TGTGCCAGCAGCCGGATGAATAGCGGGGGGCTTAGCACAGATACGCAGTATTTT.

The chain uses TRBV5-1 and TRBJ2-7; 7 positions match TRBD1. CDR3 length: 16 residues. V was clipped by 3 bases and J by 0 bases; unmatched bases: 9. From germline, CDR1 is SGHRS and CDR2 YFSETQ. CDR3 DNA: TGCGCCAGCAGCTCGTCCGCCGGGACAGCCTCCTACGAGCAGTACTTC. Protein sequence: CASSSSAGTASYEQYF.

V and J are TRBV6-5 and TRBJ1-6; 7 bases match TRBD1. The CDR3 contains 14 residues. Germline values: CDR1 MNHEY, CDR2 SVGAGI. Losses at the gene ends were 6 bases for V and 14 bases for J; bases not matched to a gene: 13. The CDR3 DNA sequence: TGTGCCAGCAGACTAGGACAGGAGCGAAAGGCCCTCCACTTT. Translation gives CASRLGQERKALHF.

Only one count was recorded for this clonotype. The chain has TRBV27 and TRBJ2-7; perhaps TRBD2 as D (6 bases). Trimming removed 0 bases at V and 2 bases at J, with 8 bases between. CDR3 size: 14 residues. Germline lookup yields CDR1 MNHEY and CDR2 SMNVEV (reference sequence). The CDR3 loop is CASSLSEGTYEQYF. DNA of the CDR3: TGTGCCAGCAGTTTATCGGAGGGCACCTACGAGCAGTACTTC.

The table lists this clonotype with many counts. V and J are TRBV7-9 and TRBJ2-1, with TRBD1 as a possible D gene (5 bases). Trimming removed 5 bases from V and 5 bases from J, with 16 bases in between. The CDR3 sequence is 15 residues long. From germline, CDR1 is SEHNR and CDR2 FQNEAQ (reference sequence). Here the CDR3 DNA reads TGTGCCAGCAGCCCAGATCTGCAAGGGGACAATGAGCAGTTCTTC. Its protein is CASSPDLQGDNEQFF.